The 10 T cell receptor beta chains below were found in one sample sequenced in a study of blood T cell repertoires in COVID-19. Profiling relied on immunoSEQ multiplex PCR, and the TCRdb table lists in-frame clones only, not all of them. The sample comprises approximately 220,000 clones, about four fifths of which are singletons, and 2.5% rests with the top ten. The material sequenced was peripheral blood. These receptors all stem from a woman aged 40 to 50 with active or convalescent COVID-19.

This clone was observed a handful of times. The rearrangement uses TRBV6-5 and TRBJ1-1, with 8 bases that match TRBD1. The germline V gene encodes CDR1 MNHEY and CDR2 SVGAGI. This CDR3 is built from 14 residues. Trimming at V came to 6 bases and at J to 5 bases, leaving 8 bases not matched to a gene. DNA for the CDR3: TGTGCCAGCAGAGGACCCCGGGACAGGACTGAAGCTTTCTTT. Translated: CASRGPRDRTEAFF.

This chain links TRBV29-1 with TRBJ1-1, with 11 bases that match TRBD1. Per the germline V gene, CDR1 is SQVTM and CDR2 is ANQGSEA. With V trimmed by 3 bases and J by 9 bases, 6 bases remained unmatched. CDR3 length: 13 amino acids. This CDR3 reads CSVDPGQGAQAFF. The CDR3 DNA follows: TGCAGCGTTGACCCCGGACAGGGGGCGCAAGCTTTCTTT.

DNA of the CDR3: TGCGCCAGCAGCCAAGTCACAGGGAGAGAGACCCAGTACTTC. Its protein product is CASSQVTGRETQYF. The chain combines TRBV4-3 with TRBJ2-5; D might be TRBD1 (6 bases). CDR3 size: 14 residues. V lost 1 base and J 4 bases, leaving 10 bases between the germline ends. Looked up from germline, CDR1 is LGHNA and CDR2 is YSLEER.

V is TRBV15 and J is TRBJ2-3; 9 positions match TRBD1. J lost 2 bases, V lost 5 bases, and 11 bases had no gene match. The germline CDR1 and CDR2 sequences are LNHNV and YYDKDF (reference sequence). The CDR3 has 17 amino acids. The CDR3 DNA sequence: TGTGCCACCAGCCCGGGGGAAGGGACAGGGACCACAGATACGCAGTATTTT. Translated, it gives CATSPGEGTGTTDTQYF.

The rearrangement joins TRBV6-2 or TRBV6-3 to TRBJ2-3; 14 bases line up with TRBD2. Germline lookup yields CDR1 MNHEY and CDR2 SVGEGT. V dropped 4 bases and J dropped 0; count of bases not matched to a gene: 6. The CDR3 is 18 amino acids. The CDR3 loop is CASSFGLAGGLSTDTQYF. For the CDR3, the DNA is TGTGCCAGCAGTTTCGGACTAGCGGGGGGCCTTAGCACAGATACGCAGTATTTT.

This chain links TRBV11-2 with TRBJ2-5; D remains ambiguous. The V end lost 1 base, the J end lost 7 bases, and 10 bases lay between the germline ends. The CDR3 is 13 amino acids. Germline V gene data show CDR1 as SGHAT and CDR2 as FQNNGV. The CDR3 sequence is CASSLGTDGTQYF. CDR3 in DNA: TGTGCCAGCAGCTTAGGAACAGATGGGACCCAGTACTTC.

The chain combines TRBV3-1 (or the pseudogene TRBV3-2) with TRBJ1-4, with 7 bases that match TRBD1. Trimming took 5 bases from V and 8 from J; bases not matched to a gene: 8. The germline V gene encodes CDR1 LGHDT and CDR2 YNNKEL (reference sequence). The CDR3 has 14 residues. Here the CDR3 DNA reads TGTGCCAGCAGCAACCGACAGGGTGGGGAAAAACTGTTTTTT. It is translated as CASSNRQGGEKLFF.

This CDR3 is CASSPNAGQGAFF. The CDR3 DNA reads as TGTGCCAGCTCACCCAACGCAGGGCAGGGAGCTTTCTTT. This sequence joins TRBV18 and TRBJ1-1, with a possible D match to TRBD1 (5 bases). V was shortened by 3 bases and J by 10 bases, with 15 bases between the two germline ends. The CDR3 is 13 amino acids. The germline gives CDR1 KGHSH, CDR2 LQKENI.

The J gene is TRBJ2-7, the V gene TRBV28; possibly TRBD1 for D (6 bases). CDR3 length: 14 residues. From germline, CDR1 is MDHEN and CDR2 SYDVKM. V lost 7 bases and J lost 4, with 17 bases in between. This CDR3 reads CASKSGTPLYEQYF. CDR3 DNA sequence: TGTGCCAGCAAATCCGGGACACCACTTTACGAGCAGTACTTC. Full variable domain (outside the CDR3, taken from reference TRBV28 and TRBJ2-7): DVKVTQSSRYLVKRTGEKVFLECVQDMDHENMFWYRQDPGLGLRLIYFSYDVKMKEKGDIPEGYSVSREKKERFSLILESASTNQTSMYLCASKSGTPLYEQYFGPGTRLTVT.

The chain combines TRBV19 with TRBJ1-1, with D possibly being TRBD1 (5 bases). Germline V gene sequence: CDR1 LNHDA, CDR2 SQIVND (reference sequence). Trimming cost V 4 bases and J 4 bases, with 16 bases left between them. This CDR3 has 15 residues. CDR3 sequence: CASSKPQGFGTEAFF. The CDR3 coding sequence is TGTGCCAGTAGTAAACCCCAGGGTTTCGGCACTGAAGCTTTCTTT.